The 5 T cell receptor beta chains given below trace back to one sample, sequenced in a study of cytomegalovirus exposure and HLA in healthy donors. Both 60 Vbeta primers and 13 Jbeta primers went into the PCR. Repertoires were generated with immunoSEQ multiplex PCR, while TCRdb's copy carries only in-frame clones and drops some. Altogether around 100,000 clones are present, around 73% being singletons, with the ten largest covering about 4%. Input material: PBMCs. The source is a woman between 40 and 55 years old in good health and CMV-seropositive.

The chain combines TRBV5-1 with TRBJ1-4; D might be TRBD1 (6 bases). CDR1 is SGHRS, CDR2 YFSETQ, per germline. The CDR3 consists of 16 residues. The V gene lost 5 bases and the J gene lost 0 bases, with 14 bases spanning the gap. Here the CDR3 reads CASRIGQLATNEKLFF. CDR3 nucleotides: TGCGCCAGCAGGATCGGACAGCTCGCAACTAATGAAAAACTGTTTTTT.

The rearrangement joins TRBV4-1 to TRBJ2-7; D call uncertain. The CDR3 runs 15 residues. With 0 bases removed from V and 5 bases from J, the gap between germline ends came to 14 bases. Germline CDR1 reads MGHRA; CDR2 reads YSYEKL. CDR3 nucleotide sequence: TGCGCCAGCAGCCAAGAGGTGCTAACTCCCAACGAGCAGTACTTC. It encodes CASSQEVLTPNEQYF.

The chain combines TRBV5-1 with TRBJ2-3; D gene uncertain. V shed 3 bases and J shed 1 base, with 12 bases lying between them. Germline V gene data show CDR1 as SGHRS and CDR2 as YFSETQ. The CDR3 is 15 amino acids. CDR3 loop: CASSSNTGGTDTQYF. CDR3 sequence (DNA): TGCGCCAGCAGCTCGAATACTGGAGGCACAGATACGCAGTATTTT.

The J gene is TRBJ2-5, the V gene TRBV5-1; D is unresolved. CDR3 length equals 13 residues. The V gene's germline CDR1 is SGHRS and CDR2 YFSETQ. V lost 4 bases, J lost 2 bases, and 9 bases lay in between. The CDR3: CASSRNEQETQYF. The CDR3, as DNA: TGCGCCAGCAGCCGCAACGAGCAAGAGACCCAGTACTTC.

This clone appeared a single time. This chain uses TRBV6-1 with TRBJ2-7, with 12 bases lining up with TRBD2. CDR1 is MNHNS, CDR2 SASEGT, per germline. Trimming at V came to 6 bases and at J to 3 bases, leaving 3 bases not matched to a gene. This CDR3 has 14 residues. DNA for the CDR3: TGTGCCAGCAGGACTAGCGGGAGTGGCTACGAGCAGTACTTC. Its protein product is CASRTSGSGYEQYF.